What follows are 26 T cell receptor beta chains derived from one specimen sequenced in a study of T cell repertoires in cytomegalovirus infection. In TCRdb, the reads were re-called with MiXCR into one record per CDR3 protein. The sample shows roughly 150,000 distinct CDR3 sequences, approximately 17% of them seen only once. Sample: CD8+ T cells from PBMCs. Every receptor here comes from a human donor in good health (CMV status not recorded). Some clones in this sample may be carry-over from other donors' samples.

This clonotype has a handful of counts. The rearrangement joins TRBV12-5 to TRBJ1-5; D is unclear. The CDR3 has 17 amino acids. Trimming stripped 1 base from V and 6 bases from J, with 19 bases between. Looked up from germline, CDR1 is LGHNT and CDR2 is FRNRAP. The CDR3: CASGLDPGLERSQPQHF. CDR3 DNA sequence: TGTGCTAGTGGTTTGGATCCGGGCCTAGAGAGGAGTCAGCCCCAGCATTTT.

J is TRBJ2-3 and V is TRBV28; the D is unclear. CDR1 and CDR2 from the germline V gene are MDHEN and SYDVKM. The V end was cut by 7 bases, the J end by 11 bases, with 16 bases between. The CDR3 totals 12 residues. This CDR3 is CASTKSSLLQYF. CDR3 nucleotide sequence: TGTGCCAGCACCAAGAGCAGTCTACTGCAGTATTTT.

In its sample, this clonotype was seen a few times. The V call is TRBV11-2, the J call TRBJ2-7; no reliable D call. V was cut by 5 bases and J by 3 bases, with 14 bases left in between. CDR1 is SGHAT and CDR2 is FQNNGV in the germline V gene. This CDR3 comprises 14 residues. DNA of the CDR3: TGTGCCAGCAGCCCACCTGGAAAGGACTACGAGCAGTACTTC. It codes for CASSPPGKDYEQYF.

This chain uses TRBV7-2 with TRBJ2-3; D might be TRBD2 (6 bases). The CDR3 length is 16 residues. V gave up 8 bases and J gave up 0 bases, with 18 bases separating them. The germline gives CDR1 SGHTA, CDR2 FQGNSA. Written as DNA, the CDR3 is TGTGCCAGCGGTCGCGGGGCTGAGCGTAGCACAGATACGCAGTATTTT. Protein sequence: CASGRGAERSTDTQYF. Full variable domain (missing parts from reference TRBV7-2 and TRBJ2-3): GAGVSQSPSNKVTEKGKDVELRCDPISGHTALYWYRQSLGQGLEFLIYFQGNSAPDKSGLPSDRFSAERTGGSVSTLTIQRTQQEDSAVYLCASGRGAERSTDTQYFGPGTRLTVL.

This clonotype was recorded many times. This chain connects TRBV7-6 to TRBJ2-7, with D perhaps TRBD1 (6 bases). Between the trimmed V and J ends, which lost 0 bases and 5 bases, there was a span of 8 bases. The CDR3 is 13 residues long. CDR1 is SGHVS and CDR2 is FNYEAQ in the germline V gene. DNA of the CDR3: TGTGCCAGCAGCTTAGCCAGGGGAGACGAGCAGTACTTC. Translating gives CASSLARGDEQYF.

The chain couples TRBV5-1 to TRBJ2-1; 7 bases are a match to TRBD2. V lost 0 bases, J lost 0 bases, and 3 bases stayed unmatched. CDR1 is SGHRS, CDR2 YFSETQ, per germline. The CDR3 length is 16 residues. The CDR3 region is CASSLAAGDSYNEQFF. The CDR3 region has the DNA TGCGCCAGCAGCTTGGCCGCGGGGGACTCCTACAATGAGCAGTTCTTC.

The chain employs TRBV7-9 and TRBJ2-1; D perhaps matches TRBD2 (5 bases). The length of the CDR3 is 14 residues. Germline CDR1 reads SEHNR; CDR2 reads FQNEAQ (reference sequence). V was shortened by 7 bases and J by 5 bases, with 15 bases between the two germline ends. CDR3 nucleotide sequence: TGTGCCAGCACCGACCCCCGAGGGAACAATGAGCAGTTCTTC. Its translation is CASTDPRGNNEQFF. Using reference TRBV7-9 and TRBJ2-1 for the parts outside the CDR3, the full variable domain is DTGVSQNPRHKITKRGQNVTFRCDPISEHNRLYWYRQTLGQGPEFLTYFQNEAQLEKSRLLSDRFSAERPKGSFSTLEIQRTEQGDSAMYLCASTDPRGNNEQFFGPGTRLTVL.

The chain combines TRBV10-3 with TRBJ2-7, with 9 bases matching TRBD1. Germline-derived CDR1 and CDR2 are ENHRY and SYGVKD. After removal of 7 bases from V and 6 bases from J, the junction contained 13 bases not matched to a gene. This CDR3 is built from 15 residues. CDR3 region: CAITPNSGQGSEQYF. The CDR3 DNA is TGTGCCATCACTCCGAACTCGGGACAGGGTTCCGAGCAGTACTTC.

This clonotype was recorded a few times. The chain employs TRBV6-2 or TRBV6-3 and TRBJ2-7, with D possibly being TRBD2 (5 bases). The CDR3 is 15 amino acids. Germline loops: CDR1 MNHEY, CDR2 SVGEGT. Trimming removed 2 bases at V and 12 bases at J, with 23 bases between. CDR3 bases: TGTGCCAGCAGTTACCCCCGACTAAATCGGGTCCAAGCGTACTTC. Translated, it gives CASSYPRLNRVQAYF.

This clonotype has more than one count but fewer than ten. The rearrangement uses TRBV7-2 and TRBJ2-2; D may match TRBD1 or TRBD2 (5 bases each). Trimming stripped 5 bases from V and 5 bases from J, with 18 bases between. CDR1 and CDR2 from the germline V gene are SGHTA and FQGNSA. The CDR3 totals 16 residues. CDR3: CASSGPTGPGTGELFF. The CDR3 region has the DNA TGTGCCAGCAGCGGTCCGACGGGGCCGGGAACCGGGGAGCTGTTTTTT.

This clonotype showed up just a few times. The chain is built from TRBV10-2 and TRBJ2-3, with D possibly matching TRBD1 (5 bases). The CDR3 sequence is 14 residues long. CDR1 is WSHSY, CDR2 SAAADI, per germline. V was pared by 2 bases and J by 1 base, with 7 bases between. The CDR3 DNA reads as TGCGCCAGCAGTGAGGGGGCGCGCACAGATACGCAGTATTTT. It translates to CASSEGARTDTQYF.

The J gene is TRBJ2-4, the V gene TRBV14; a weak D match, TRBD2 (6 bases). Germline values: CDR1 SGHDN, CDR2 FVKESK. Trimming pared 6 bases from V and 0 bases from J, leaving 12 bases between. The CDR3 extends over 15 amino acids. The CDR3 region has the DNA TGTGCCAGCAGTCGGGGGATCCTAGCCAAAAACATTCAGTACTTC. This encodes CASSRGILAKNIQYF. The whole variable domain, filled in from reference TRBV14 and TRBJ2-4, reads EAGVTQFPSHSVIEKGQTVTLRCDPISGHDNLYWYRRVMGKEIKFLLHFVKESKQDESGMPNNRFLAERTGGTYSTLKVQPAELEDSGVYFCASSRGILAKNIQYFGAGTRLSVL.

In this sample, this clonotype turned up a few times. The junction does not match germline at one end; this may be a read error. This chain uses TRBV7-3 with TRBJ1-1, with D unresolved. Looked up from germline, CDR1 is SGHTA and CDR2 is FQGTGA. This CDR3 comprises 15 residues. CDR3 amino acids: CASSLEERGITEALF. Written as DNA, the CDR3 is TGTGCCAGCAGCTTAGAAGAGCGTGGGATCACTGAAGCTCTCTTT.

This clonotype was counted a few times. This chain uses TRBV11-3 with TRBJ2-5, with a tentative D call TRBD2 (6 bases). Per germline, CDR1 SGHNT and CDR2 YENEEA. The CDR3 totals 17 residues. V lost 5 bases, J lost 3 bases, and 22 bases lay in between. The CDR3 sequence: CASSQRGSGHQKETQYF. CDR3 DNA: TGTGCCAGCAGCCAAAGAGGCAGCGGGCATCAGAAAGAGACCCAGTACTTC.

This clonotype turned up a few times. The CDR3: CASSLTGSSTGELFF. CDR3 in DNA: TGTGCCAGCAGCTTAACAGGTTCAAGCACCGGGGAGCTGTTTTTT. This sequence joins TRBV7-3 and TRBJ2-2; no definite D call. The CDR3 covers 15 residues. V lost 0 bases to trimming and J lost 4 bases, with 9 bases between them. Looked up from germline, CDR1 is SGHTA and CDR2 is FQGTGA.

The genes are TRBV5-7 and TRBJ2-7; tentative D call: TRBD1 (6 bases). TRBV5-7 is designated an ORF whose function remains uncertain. The CDR3 loop spans 13 amino acids. Trimming left V 4 bases short and J 6 bases short, with 14 bases between. The CDR3 DNA is TGTGCCAGCAGCAGCCTAACAGGGACCGAGCAGTACTTC. Amino acids: CASSSLTGTEQYF.

The chain joins TRBV19 to TRBJ1-1, with no clear D. The CDR3 has 15 amino acids. From germline, CDR1 is LNHDA and CDR2 SQIVND (reference sequence). Trimming stripped 7 bases from V and 1 base from J, with 16 bases between. The CDR3 bases are TGTGCCAGTACCCAGAGGAACCGACCGAACACTGAAGCTTTCTTT. Protein: CASTQRNRPNTEAFF.

V usage is TRBV29-1 and J usage is TRBJ2-5; D tentatively fits TRBD1 or TRBD2 (6 bases each). Per the germline V gene, CDR1 is SQVTM and CDR2 is ANQGSEA. The V gene lost 3 bases and the J gene lost 5 bases, with 16 bases spanning the gap. The CDR3 contains 14 residues. CDR3 region: CSVDPGGNGETQYF. The CDR3 DNA sequence: TGCAGCGTTGATCCCGGGGGCAACGGCGAGACCCAGTACTTC.

The sample holds a few counts of this clonotype. The V call is TRBV7-8, the J call TRBJ2-1; 8 positions match TRBD2. This CDR3 spans 17 amino acids. Per germline, CDR1 SGHVS and CDR2 FQNEAQ. V gave up 4 bases and J gave up 3 bases; unmatched junction bases: 11. In DNA, the CDR3 is TGTGCCAGCAGCTATCAGCGGGGGCCTCATCTCTACAATGAGCAGTTCTTC. It is translated as CASSYQRGPHLYNEQFF. Full variable domain (missing parts from reference TRBV7-8 and TRBJ2-1): GAGVSQSPRYKVAKRGQDVALRCDPISGHVSLFWYQQALGQGPEFLTYFQNEAQLDKSGLPSDRFFAERPEGSVSTLKIQRTQQEDSAVYLCASSYQRGPHLYNEQFFGPGTRLTVL.

Written as DNA, the CDR3 is TGTGCCAGCAGTGACAGCGGGAGGCGGGGCGGGGAGCTGTTTTTT. This sequence encodes CASSDSGRRGGELFF. V and J are TRBV6-1 and TRBJ2-2; 9 bases match TRBD2. The CDR3 has 15 amino acids. Unmatched junction bases numbered 6, after V lost 3 bases and J lost 7 bases. Germline-derived CDR1 and CDR2 are MNHNS and SASEGT.

V and J are TRBV11-2 and TRBJ2-7; D uncertain. V lost 1 base and J 3 bases, leaving 10 bases between the germline ends. This CDR3 comprises 14 residues. The germline gives CDR1 SGHAT, CDR2 FQNNGV. This CDR3 is CASSLVAGFYEQYF. For the CDR3, the DNA is TGTGCCAGCAGCTTAGTGGCAGGCTTCTACGAGCAGTACTTC.

This chain links TRBV7-2 with TRBJ1-1; D possibly corresponds to TRBD1 (5 bases). CDR1 and CDR2 (germline): SGHTA, FQGNSA. V lost 0 bases and J 0 bases, leaving 26 bases between the germline ends. CDR3 size: 21 residues. CDR3 residues: CASSLAGFLGGYGSVNTEAFF. The CDR3 region has the DNA TGTGCCAGCAGCTTAGCTGGTTTTTTGGGGGGGTATGGTTCGGTGAACACTGAAGCTTTCTTT. Full variable domain (remainder filled in from reference TRBV7-2 and TRBJ1-1): GAGVSQSPSNKVTEKGKDVELRCDPISGHTALYWYRQSLGQGLEFLIYFQGNSAPDKSGLPSDRFSAERTGGSVSTLTIQRTQQEDSAVYLCASSLAGFLGGYGSVNTEAFFGQGTRLTVV.

This sequence joins TRBV27 and TRBJ2-7; maybe TRBD2 (5 bases). Trimming removed 2 bases at V and 7 bases at J, with 9 bases between. The CDR3 covers 12 residues. The V gene's germline CDR1 is MNHEY and CDR2 SMNVEV (reference sequence). This CDR3 reads CASSLPGKEQYF. The CDR3 bases are TGTGCCAGCAGTTTACCCGGGAAAGAGCAGTACTTC.

V is TRBV12-3 or TRBV12-4 and J is TRBJ2-7, with 8 bases matching TRBD1. The CDR3 extends over 15 amino acids. V lost 4 bases to trimming and J lost 4 bases; unmatched junction nucleotides: 9. The CDR3 coding sequence is TGTGCCAGCAGTTCGCTACAGGGGGTAGGATACGAGCAGTACTTC. Translation: CASSSLQGVGYEQYF.

This rearrangement joins TRBV12-3 or TRBV12-4 to TRBJ2-5, with D uncertain. CDR3 length equals 14 residues. Trimming removed 0 bases from V and 3 bases from J, with 8 bases in between. The CDR3 loop reads CASSLANGEETQYF. CDR3 coding DNA: TGTGCCAGCAGTTTAGCGAATGGAGAAGAGACCCAGTACTTC.

The V and J genes are TRBV7-9 and TRBJ2-4; the match to TRBD1 covers 8 bases. The germline V gene encodes CDR1 SEHNR and CDR2 FQNEAQ (reference sequence). V lost 5 bases, J lost 2 bases, and 17 bases stayed unmatched. The CDR3 is 19 amino acids. CDR3 protein: CASSANRDRGTRTKNIQYF. The CDR3 DNA reads as TGTGCCAGCAGCGCTAACCGAGACAGGGGTACTAGAACCAAAAACATTCAGTACTTC.